These 9 T cell receptor beta chains share one sample of origin, sequenced in a study of low-dose radiotherapy and immunotherapy resistance in tumors. Time point denoted: after trial treatment. As to treatment: LDRT plus nivolumab, ipilimumab, low-dose cyclophosphamide and aspirin (RACIN trial). First-strand cDNA relied on TRAV- and TRBV-specific primers spanning alpha and beta chains. It was with a constant-region primer and a V-primer adapter that TCRs were amplified over roughly 19 PCR cycles. TCRdb reprocessed the reads via MiXCR and lists one record per CDR3 protein. The data show 31,000 or so distinct CDR3 sequences, less than 65% seen once. The sequencing used PBMCs, collected after low-dose radiotherapy plus immunotherapy. All receptors come from a male donor with gallbladder cancer.

The chain recombines TRBV5-1 with TRBJ1-1; TRBD1 agrees at 9 bases. Germline lookup yields CDR1 SGHRS and CDR2 YFSETQ. Trimming removed 3 bases from V and 4 bases from J; junction bases left unmatched: 4. The CDR3 totals 14 residues. The CDR3 spells CASSWRQGGTEAFF. CDR3 sequence (DNA): TGCGCCAGCAGCTGGAGACAGGGGGGCACTGAAGCTTTCTTT.

V gene TRBV28 combines with J gene TRBJ2-7; D is uncertain. Trimming left V 6 bases short and J 7 bases short, with 25 bases between. The CDR3 runs to 16 residues. CDR1 and CDR2 from the germline V gene are MDHEN and SYDVKM. The CDR3 loop is CASRRAGGRALGEQYF. CDR3 DNA sequence: TGTGCCAGCAGGCGTGCAGGCGGCCGGGCACTGGGTGAGCAGTACTTC.

This clonotype was counted ten times or more. CDR3 in amino acids: CASSYPGQGAEAFF. The CDR3 region has the DNA TGTGCCAGCAGCTACCCGGGACAGGGAGCTGAAGCTTTCTTT. The gene calls are TRBV7-8 and TRBJ1-1; 9 bases match TRBD1. Looked up from germline, CDR1 is SGHVS and CDR2 is FQNEAQ. V lost 4 bases and J lost 6; bases outside the gene matches: 6. There are 14 residues in the CDR3.

This chain uses TRBV20-1 with TRBJ2-2, with unresolved D. Germline V lookup: CDR1 DFQATT, CDR2 SNEGSKA (reference sequence). The CDR3 spans 15 residues. V lost 5 bases and J 1 base, leaving 14 bases between the germline ends. CDR3 sequence reads: CSASIPDKNTGELFF. Written as DNA, the CDR3 is TGCAGTGCTTCCATCCCAGACAAGAACACCGGGGAGCTGTTTTTT.

The sample holds one count of this clonotype. The chain links TRBV29-1 to TRBJ1-2, with 9 bases matching TRBD1. The ends lost 8 bases at V and 6 bases at J; junction bases unmatched: 10. The CDR3 runs 13 residues. The germline gives CDR1 SQVTM, CDR2 ANQGSEA. The CDR3 loop is CSTSDRGFDGYTF. The CDR3 region has the DNA TGCAGCACTTCGGACAGGGGTTTTGATGGCTACACCTTC. Combining the CDR3 with reference TRBV29-1 and TRBJ1-2 gives the whole variable domain SAVISQKPSRDICQRGTSLTIQCQVDSQVTMMFWYRQQPGQSLTLIATANQGSEATYESGFVIDKFPISRPNLTFSTLTVSNMSPEDSSIYLCSTSDRGFDGYTFGSGTRLTVV.

As DNA, the CDR3 is TGTGCCAGCTCACCACCGACGGGCTACGAGCAGTACTTC. Translating gives CASSPPTGYEQYF. The J gene is TRBJ2-7, the V gene TRBV18, with D hard to call. Per germline, CDR1 KGHSH and CDR2 LQKENI. The CDR3 runs 13 residues. Trimming took 0 bases from V and 3 from J, leaving 6 bases between them.

CDR3 protein: CATSDLTSGRLFF. DNA for the CDR3: TGTGCCACCAGTGATTTGACTAGCGGGAGATTGTTCTTC. J is TRBJ2-1 and V is TRBV24-1, with TRBD2 matching over 11 bases. The V gene's germline CDR1 is KGHDR and CDR2 SFDVKD. This CDR3 is built from 13 residues. J was trimmed by 15 bases and V by 0 bases; bases with no gene match: 3.

As for this clonotype: This is likely an artifact of a read error, given a far larger clone one base away. The chain employs TRBV6-1 and TRBJ2-3; 11 bases are a match to TRBD2. The germline CDR1 and CDR2 sequences are MNHNS and SASEGT. The CDR3 sequence is 19 residues long. The chain's CDR3 is CASSPNPASGGKSTDTQCF. CDR3 DNA sequence: TGTGCCAGCAGCCCTAACCCGGCTAGCGGGGGGAAAAGCACAGATACGCAGTGTTTT.

J is TRBJ1-1 and V is TRBV29-1, with a possible D match to TRBD1 (5 bases). Trimming took 6 bases from V and 5 from J, leaving 7 bases between them. Germline CDR1 and CDR2: SQVTM and ANQGSEA. There are 10 residues in the CDR3. This chain's CDR3 is CSVGETEAFF. CDR3 DNA: TGCAGCGTGGGGGAAACTGAAGCTTTCTTT.